The rows below give T cell receptor beta chains drawn from one sample of a study of T cell responses to AZD1222 COVID-19 vaccine. TCRdb's table, derived via immunoSEQ multiplex PCR, lists solely in-frame clones and lacks some. The table shows 95,000 to 150,000 clones, with 92% occurring only once. The material sequenced was peripheral blood, taken 28 days after the second AZD1222 dose. The receptors derive from an adult who received the AZD1222 COVID-19 vaccine. Both conserved end residues are part of each CDR3. Fields, in order: clone size, J gene, V gene, D gene, CDR3 protein, CDR3 DNA. The D gene is left open where the match is weak. Clone size is shown for a subset of rows, as once, few, many or a class of expanded clone.

abundance: .
j_gene: TRBJ1-4
v_gene: TRBV27
d_gene: TRBD1
CDR3aa: CASRSGTGWEKLFF
CDR3nt: TGTGCCAGCAGATCCGGGACAGGGTGGGAAAAACTGTTTTTT

abundance: .
j_gene: TRBJ2-2
v_gene: TRBV6-6
d_gene: .
CDR3aa: CASSYSTGELFF
CDR3nt: TGTGCCAGCAGTTACTCGACCGGGGAGCTGTTTTTT

abundance: .
j_gene: TRBJ2-7
v_gene: TRBV6-5
d_gene: TRBD2
CDR3aa: CASTLHGGRAIEQYF
CDR3nt: TGTGCCAGCACCCTGCACGGCGGGAGGGCCATCGAGCAGTACTTC

abundance: .
j_gene: TRBJ2-5
v_gene: TRBV5-4
d_gene: TRBD1
CDR3aa: CASRTGTGIQETQYF
CDR3nt: TGTGCCAGCAGAACCGGGACAGGGATACAAGAGACCCAGTACTTC

abundance: .
j_gene: TRBJ2-7
v_gene: TRBV27
d_gene: .
CDR3aa: CASSLLGIEQYF
CDR3nt: TGTGCCAGCAGTTTATTGGGGATAGAGCAGTACTTC

abundance: once
j_gene: TRBJ2-3
v_gene: TRBV21-1
d_gene: .
CDR3aa: CASSKALLGSTDTQYF
CDR3nt: TGTGCCAGCAGCAAAGCGCTTCTGGGTAGCACAGATACGCAGTATTTT

abundance: .
j_gene: TRBJ1-2
v_gene: TRBV5-5
d_gene: TRBD1
CDR3aa: CASSPTGTGGQGGYTF
CDR3nt: TGTGCCAGCAGCCCAACCGGGACAGGGGGCCAGGGTGGCTACACCTTC

abundance: .
j_gene: TRBJ2-2
v_gene: TRBV5-1
d_gene: TRBD1
CDR3aa: CASSLGTGPNTGELFF
CDR3nt: TGCGCCAGCAGCTTGGGGACAGGGCCGAACACCGGGGAGCTGTTTTTT

abundance: .
j_gene: TRBJ2-2
v_gene: TRBV7-2
d_gene: TRBD2
CDR3aa: CAIGAGGGAGELFF
CDR3nt: TGTGCTATCGGAGCGGGGGGTGGAGCCGGGGAGCTGTTTTTT

abundance: .
j_gene: TRBJ2-2
v_gene: TRBV5-6
d_gene: TRBD2
CDR3aa: CASSVSLAVDTGELFF
CDR3nt: TGTGCCAGCAGCGTCTCACTAGCGGTCGACACCGGGGAGCTGTTTTTT

abundance: .
j_gene: TRBJ1-1
v_gene: TRBV6-5
d_gene: .
CDR3aa: CASSRQENTEAFF
CDR3nt: TGTGCCAGCAGTCGACAAGAGAACACTGAAGCTTTCTTT

abundance: .
j_gene: TRBJ2-3
v_gene: TRBV5-1
d_gene: .
CDR3aa: CASSLTQVYEYF
CDR3nt: TGCGCCAGCAGCTTGACCCAAGTTTATGAGTATTTT

abundance: .
j_gene: TRBJ1-1
v_gene: TRBV27
d_gene: .
CDR3aa: CASSEGRSEAFF
CDR3nt: TGTGCCAGCAGTGAGGGACGGTCAGAAGCTTTCTTT

abundance: .
j_gene: TRBJ1-6
v_gene: TRBV19
d_gene: TRBD1
CDR3aa: CASSSLDRTNSPLHF
CDR3nt: TGTGCCAGTAGCTCTTTGGACAGGACAAATTCACCCCTCCACTTT

abundance: .
j_gene: TRBJ1-3
v_gene: TRBV24-1
d_gene: .
CDR3aa: CATSDRQGSGNTIYF
CDR3nt: TGTGCCACCAGTGACCGCCAGGGTTCTGGAAACACCATATATTTT